The rows below give T cell receptor beta chains drawn from one sample of a study of regulatory T cells in long-lasting Graves disease. Each CDR3 protein is one row after TCRdb ran MiXCR on the multiplex PCR reads. The table includes 400,000 to 550,000 distinct CDR3 sequences, under 15% detected once. In addition, the sample was reused for a study of T cells in Graves' hyperthyroidism and ophthalmopathy.

This material consisted of peripheral blood mononuclear cells (PBMCs), taken at new diagnosis, from a patient treated with antithyroid drugs. These receptors were obtained from a woman between 25 and 40 years old with Graves disease. CDR3s include the opening cysteine and the closing phenylalanine or tryptophan. D genes are given only for firm matches. The size entry is marked missing in some rows and otherwise reads once, few, many or a size class.

cdr3_nt: TGCAGTGCTAGAGATCCCAGGGGTGGTCAGCCCCAGCATTTT; cdr3_aa: CSARDPRGGQPQHF; v_call: TRBV20-1; clone_size: many; d_call: .; j_call: TRBJ1-5; cdr3_length: 14
cdr3_nt: TGTGCCAGCAGCTTAGGGTCCATACCTGGCGGGGAGCTGTTTTTT; cdr3_aa: CASSLGSIPGGELFF; v_call: TRBV11-2; clone_size: many; d_call: .; j_call: TRBJ2-2; cdr3_length: 15
cdr3_nt: TGTGCCAGCAGTTTAGCCTTAGGACAGGTTGCGCATCCGTCCTTC; cdr3_aa: CASSLALGQVAHPSF; v_call: TRBV12-3/TRBV12-4; clone_size: few; d_call: TRBD1; j_call: TRBJ2-7; cdr3_length: 15
cdr3_nt: TGTGCCACCAGTGATCAATGGACAGGGGGCTCGGAGACCCAGTACTTC; cdr3_aa: CATSDQWTGGSETQYF; v_call: TRBV24-1; clone_size: many; d_call: TRBD1; j_call: TRBJ2-5; cdr3_length: 16
cdr3_nt: TGTGCCAGTAGCTCGAGCGGGAGGAGCTCCTACAATGAGCAGTTCTTC; cdr3_aa: CASSSSGRSSYNEQFF; v_call: TRBV19; clone_size: few; d_call: TRBD2; j_call: TRBJ2-1; cdr3_length: 16
cdr3_nt: TGCAGTGCTAGAGTACAACTAGCTTCCACGCAGTATTTT; cdr3_aa: CSARVQLASTQYF; v_call: TRBV20-1; clone_size: many; d_call: .; j_call: TRBJ2-3; cdr3_length: 13
cdr3_nt: TGTGCCAGCAGACGGACAGGGTCTGGGCCCCAGCATTTT; cdr3_aa: CASRRTGSGPQHF; v_call: TRBV12-3/TRBV12-4; clone_size: .; d_call: TRBD1; j_call: TRBJ1-5; cdr3_length: 13
cdr3_nt: TGTGCCAGCAGCCGCGACTACAACACCGGGGAGCTGTTTTTT; cdr3_aa: CASSRDYNTGELFF; v_call: TRBV14; clone_size: many; d_call: .; j_call: TRBJ2-2; cdr3_length: 14
cdr3_nt: TGTGCCTGGAGGTTATACAGTTCCTACGAGCAGTACTTC; cdr3_aa: CAWRLYSSYEQYF; v_call: TRBV30; clone_size: many; d_call: .; j_call: TRBJ2-7; cdr3_length: 13
cdr3_nt: TGCAGTGCTCCCAACCGGGGACTAGCGGGAGGAGAGCAGTACTTC; cdr3_aa: CSAPNRGLAGGEQYF; v_call: TRBV20-1; clone_size: many; d_call: TRBD2; j_call: TRBJ2-7; cdr3_length: 15
cdr3_nt: TGTGCCAGTAGTATAACCCAGGGTAATGAAAAACTGTTTTTT; cdr3_aa: CASSITQGNEKLFF; v_call: TRBV19; clone_size: few; d_call: .; j_call: TRBJ1-4; cdr3_length: 14
cdr3_nt: TGTGCCAGCAGTGCAAGCGGGAGCCCCTACACAGATACGCAGTATTTT; cdr3_aa: CASSASGSPYTDTQYF; v_call: TRBV12-3/TRBV12-4; clone_size: few; d_call: TRBD2; j_call: TRBJ2-3; cdr3_length: 16
cdr3_nt: TGTGCCACCTCACCGCCGGGCAACAATGAGCAGTTCTTC; cdr3_aa: CATSPPGNNEQFF; v_call: TRBV6-1; clone_size: .; d_call: .; j_call: TRBJ2-1; cdr3_length: 13
cdr3_nt: TGTGCCAGCATAGGGCCGGGAGAGGAGCAGTTCTTC; cdr3_aa: CASIGPGEEQFF; v_call: TRBV27; clone_size: .; d_call: .; j_call: TRBJ2-1; cdr3_length: 12
cdr3_nt: TGTGCCACCAGCGTCCGTACGGGACGGTCTGGAAACACCATATATTTT; cdr3_aa: CATSVRTGRSGNTIYF; v_call: TRBV7-3; clone_size: .; d_call: .; j_call: TRBJ1-3; cdr3_length: 16
cdr3_nt: TGTGCCAGTAGTATCTTCCCCCGGTGGGGCACAGATACGCAGTATTTT; cdr3_aa: CASSIFPRWGTDTQYF; v_call: TRBV19; clone_size: many; d_call: .; j_call: TRBJ2-3; cdr3_length: 16
cdr3_nt: TGTGCCAGCAGTCTCTCCCCGCAGGCGAACACCGGGGAGCTGTTTTTT; cdr3_aa: CASSLSPQANTGELFF; v_call: TRBV2; clone_size: .; d_call: .; j_call: TRBJ2-2; cdr3_length: 16